The source of this T cell receptor (beta chain) is a study of blood T cell repertoires in COVID-19 (dated by TCRdb to the early 2020s). Regarding the research as a whole: Samples covering the acute and convalescent phases of COVID-19 were provided by collaborators in the United States, Italy and Spain. The prospective study material was composed of cDNA or gDNA derived from T cells, B-cell-depleted T cells, or PBMCs. Subjects who had been exposed to COVID-19, were actively infected with it, or had recovered from it provided the deeply sampled blood TCRbeta repertoires that made up the dataset. The repertoires were made available in a free public database intended to serve as a resource for research on the immune response to SARS-CoV-2. The samples were drawn from the first 160 participants of the ongoing ImmuneRACE study and from 1,254 subjects provided by 6 global collaborators. Sample metadata almost always included a de-identified subject ID, COVID-19 status, age in years and sex. Where HLA class I and class II types were available, the types were taken from metadata supplied by the sample provider, not from assay-based typing. What the authors observed across the whole study: The quantity of clinical and demographic metadata differed by source and by participant and was supplied without curation.

With respect to this clone: What this receptor recognizes is not known. Base qualities are not at hand, and no much larger clone is one base apart.

TCRbeta CDR3 regions were amplified from genomic DNA by means of the immunoSEQ Assay, a bias-controlled multiplex PCR. As for the original processing: Within the assay, amplification of reference gene primers was used to estimate how many nucleated cells each sample contained. To quantify the absolute abundance of each unique TCRbeta CDR3 rearrangement, sequence reads were collapsed and filtered. For each sample, productive Simpson clonality was calculated as the square root of Simpson's diversity index over productive rearrangements. Entries here come from immuneACCESS through TCRdb and include only in-frame sequences with V and J called. Some clones fail to appear in such tables; in the studies checked, an unresolved V gene covers under half of the shortfall, and the cause of the remainder is unknown. D and trimming come from the DNA, and the V and J calls and clone size come from that table. The sample table holds hundreds of thousands of clones, of which 70% to 90% were seen once. The ten biggest clones cover about 12% of the sample.

Looking up the germline V gene (reference sequence) yields CDR1 MNHEY and CDR2 SMNVEV. The CDR3 has 18 amino acids, counting the end cysteine and phenylalanine. CDR3 DNA is the only sequence kept; it has 54 bases, read in frame from the first base. The junction shows trimming of 2 bases on V and 0 bases on J, and the gene matches do not reach 10 bases of it. Another Seattle source contributed samples from volunteer blood donors who had recovered from COVID-19. Collaborating institutions collected whole blood in K2EDTA tubes following their own protocols. Collaborator samples were shipped for TCRbeta analysis as frozen whole blood, isolated PBMCs, or DNA extracted from either sample type.

The receptor was derived from a woman aged 18-35 years who had recovered from COVID-19. The sample consisted of peripheral blood. Recombination joined TRBV27 with TRBJ2-1, and TRBD2 matches 7 of the central bases. The sequence in DNA is TGTGCCAGCAGTTTAATTCTAGCGGATTGGGGCTCCTACAATGAGCAGTTCTTC. Translation gives CASSLILADWGSYNEQFF.